This T cell receptor beta chain stems from a study of OX40 agonist ivuxolimab in advanced cancers. Here immunoSEQ multiplex PCR was the method, and the copy in TCRdb shows in-frame clones only, minus some. Here the sample spans approximately 50,000 clones, around four fifths being singletons. Concerning this clone itself: Germline and junction disagree at one end, which may indicate a read error.

The receptor was isolated from an adult with an advanced solid tumor such as melanoma, head and neck, liver or kidney cancer. The sample was CD4+ or CD8+ T cells sorted from blood, taken in a trial of the OX40 agonist ivuxolimab.

Here the CDR3 reads CASSPTWTGGWFF. The DNA for the CDR3 is TGTGCCAGCAGCCCCACCTGGACAGGGGGCTGGTTTTTT. The chain carries TRBV7-8 and TRBJ1-1, with TRBD1 matching 11 bases. Germline V lookup: CDR1 SGHVS, CDR2 FQNEAQ. The CDR3 runs 13 residues.